One sample yielded the 25 T cell receptor beta chains listed below, sequenced in a study of glioma-infiltrating T cells after dendritic cell vaccination. Data came from immunoSEQ multiplex PCR; TCRdb stores just in-frame clones and leaves some out. The repertoire has fewer than 85,000 clones, 80% to 85% of them found once; the top ten carry 7.9%. Sequenced material: blood, taken before dendritic cell vaccination. The receptors originated from a human donor with glioblastoma.

The rearrangement joins TRBV7-9 to TRBJ2-5, with 11 bases lining up with TRBD1. The CDR3 sequence is 17 residues long. With 2 bases clipped from V and 5 bases from J, the junction kept 10 bases outside the gene matches. Germline CDR1 is SEHNR and CDR2 is FQNEAQ (reference sequence). Here the CDR3 DNA reads TGTGCCAGCAGCTTACCTAGGACAGGGGGCTTAAGGGAGACCCAGTACTTC. Encoded protein: CASSLPRTGGLRETQYF. Full variable domain (rest looked up from reference TRBV7-9 and TRBJ2-5): DTGVSQNPRHKITKRGQNVTFRCDPISEHNRLYWYRQTLGQGPEFLTYFQNEAQLEKSRLLSDRFSAERPKGSFSTLEIQRTEQGDSAMYLCASSLPRTGGLRETQYFGPGTRLLVL.

A single count supports this clone. The chain is built from TRBV5-1 and TRBJ2-1, with 7 bases fitting TRBD1. Unmatched junction bases numbered 6, after V lost 4 bases and J lost 2 bases. Germline CDR1 reads SGHRS; CDR2 reads YFSETQ. This CDR3 is built from 15 residues. The CDR3 spells CASSGTGETYNEQFF. As DNA, the CDR3 is TGCGCCAGCAGCGGTACAGGGGAGACCTACAATGAGCAGTTCTTC.

J is TRBJ1-5 and V is TRBV19; TRBD1 aligns across 7 bases. CDR3 length: 14 residues. With 5 bases clipped from V and 9 bases from J, the junction kept 10 bases outside the gene matches. CDR1 is LNHDA and CDR2 is SQIVND in the germline V gene (reference sequence). CDR3 sequence: CASSSDRERRPQHF. CDR3 sequence (DNA): TGTGCCAGTAGTTCCGACAGGGAGAGGCGGCCCCAGCATTTT.

This sequence joins TRBV29-1 and TRBJ1-1; TRBD1 matches at 8 bases. CDR1 is SQVTM and CDR2 is ANQGSEA in the germline V gene. The CDR3 has 18 amino acids. Trimming took 1 base from V and 1 from J; bases not matched to a gene: 14. CDR3 in DNA: TGCAGCGTTGAAGGTAGGATGGGGCAGGGGGCCAGGAACACTGAAGCTTTCTTT. Translated, it gives CSVEGRMGQGARNTEAFF.

This clone was seen a few times. The chain links TRBV7-2 to TRBJ2-5; D may be TRBD2 (7 bases). Germline CDR1 and CDR2: SGHTA and FQGNSA. Between the trimmed V and J ends, which lost 1 base and 6 bases, there was a span of 15 bases. The CDR3 sequence is 15 residues long. DNA for the CDR3: TGTGCCAGCAGCTTAGATGGGGGGGCCTTAAAGACCCAGTACTTC. Amino acids: CASSLDGGALKTQYF.

The chain carries TRBV6-1 and TRBJ2-6; D remains unclear. CDR3 size: 12 residues. Germline V lookup: CDR1 MNHNS, CDR2 SASEGT. The V end was cut by 6 bases, the J end by 4 bases, with 4 bases between. The CDR3: CASRAGANVLTF. For the CDR3, the DNA is TGTGCCAGCAGGGCCGGGGCCAACGTCCTGACTTTC.

A few counts support this clone. This chain uses TRBV6-4 with TRBJ1-6; D not certain. The CDR3 covers 15 residues. The V and J ends lost 3 bases and 0 bases respectively, with 6 bases between them. CDR1 MRHNA and CDR2 SNTAGT come from the germline V gene. In DNA form, the CDR3 reads TGTGCCAGCAGTGAGGCAAGCTCCTATAATTCACCCCTCCACTTT. It specifies CASSEASSYNSPLHF.

The chain recombines TRBV18 with TRBJ1-1, with a weak D call TRBD1 (5 bases). Germline CDR1 and CDR2: KGHSH and LQKENI. CDR3 size: 15 residues. Trimming shortened V by 2 bases and J by 5 bases, and 15 bases separated the two germline ends. The CDR3 region has the DNA TGTGCCAGCTCACCAATGGGGGAGGGGTGGACTGAAGCTTTCTTT. This translates into CASSPMGEGWTEAFF.

The chain has TRBV2 and TRBJ2-7, with D perhaps TRBD2 (7 bases). V was shortened by 4 bases and J by 6 bases, with 22 bases between the two germline ends. The CDR3 sequence is 16 residues long. CDR1 and CDR2 (germline): SNHLY, FYNNEI. The DNA for the CDR3 is TGTGCCAGCAGTGCTAACAAGGGGGGGGCGTGGGCCGAGCAGTACTTC. Translation: CASSANKGGAWAEQYF.

The gene calls are TRBV6-6 and TRBJ2-3, with a possible D match to TRBD2 (5 bases). Germline assignment: CDR1 MNHNY and CDR2 SVGAGI (reference sequence). V lost 3 bases and J 3 bases, leaving 10 bases between the germline ends. CDR3 length: 14 amino acids. The CDR3 DNA sequence: TGTGCCAGCAGTTATAGCGACGGGACAGATACGCAGTATTTT. This codes for CASSYSDGTDTQYF.

The J gene is TRBJ1-1, the V gene TRBV4-2; D is unresolved. Germline CDR1 and CDR2: LGHNA and YNFKEQ. V was cut by 0 bases and J by 2 bases, with 7 bases left in between. CDR3 length equals 14 residues. The CDR3 loop is CASSQDEGNTEAFF. CDR3 bases: TGTGCCAGCAGCCAAGACGAGGGTAACACTGAAGCTTTCTTT.

This clone occurred a few times. The chain employs TRBV6-1 and TRBJ1-5, with a weak D call TRBD1 (5 bases). CDR3 length equals 14 residues. Germline values: CDR1 MNHNS, CDR2 SASEGT. With 5 bases removed from V and 7 bases from J, the gap between germline ends came to 15 bases. CDR3 sequence (DNA): TGTGCCAGCAGTACGAGGGTGGAGGGGCAGCCCCAGCATTTT. This sequence encodes CASSTRVEGQPQHF.

The V gene is TRBV7-9, the J gene TRBJ1-5; 7 bases map to TRBD1. Germline CDR1 SEHNR, CDR2 FQNEAQ (reference sequence). The CDR3 is made up of 15 amino acids. Trimming removed 5 bases from V and 3 bases from J; junction bases left unmatched: 7. CDR3: CASSTGTANNQPQHF. The CDR3 DNA reads TGTGCCAGCAGCACCGGGACAGCAAACAATCAGCCCCAGCATTTT.

CDR3 amino acids: CASSGTGGTQYF. The CDR3 DNA is TGTGCCAGCAGCGGGACAGGGGGTACCCAGTACTTC. The chain combines TRBV11-3 with TRBJ2-5, with TRBD1 identical over 11 bases. This CDR3 comprises 12 residues. J gave up 8 bases and V 5 bases, and 1 base lay outside the gene matches. Germline V gene sequence: CDR1 SGHNT, CDR2 YENEEA.

The chain is built from TRBV6-5 and TRBJ1-6; D is perhaps TRBD1 (6 bases). The CDR3 is made up of 16 amino acids. Germline values: CDR1 MNHEY, CDR2 SVGAGI. V was cut by 4 bases and J by 6 bases, with 16 bases left in between. The CDR3 sequence: CASSLATGSVNSPLHF. The DNA for the CDR3 is TGTGCCAGCAGTTTAGCTACAGGGTCTGTTAATTCACCCCTCCACTTT.

The chain couples TRBV27 to TRBJ2-7, with 8 bases aligning to TRBD1. V trimming: 0 bases; J trimming: 2 bases; junction bases outside the gene matches: 3. Per the germline V gene, CDR1 is MNHEY and CDR2 is SMNVEV (reference sequence). CDR3 length: 15 amino acids. CDR3 nucleotides: TGTGCCAGCAGTTTATCCGGACAGGGTCCCTACGAGCAGTACTTC. Its protein product is CASSLSGQGPYEQYF.

The chain carries TRBV4-3 and TRBJ2-7, with a tentative D call TRBD2 (6 bases). V lost 0 bases and J lost 6, with 18 bases in between. Per the germline V gene, CDR1 is LGHNA and CDR2 is YSLEER. The CDR3 runs to 16 residues. DNA for the CDR3: TGCGCCAGCAGCCAAGATGTGGGGGGTCGAGATTCCGAGCAGTACTTC. Translating it yields CASSQDVGGRDSEQYF.

The chain carries TRBV29-1 and TRBJ2-1; 11 positions agree with TRBD1. The germline V gene encodes CDR1 SQVTM and CDR2 ANQGSEA. Losses at the gene ends were 5 bases for V and 3 bases for J; bases not matched to a gene: 6. The CDR3 consists of 15 residues. The CDR3 protein is CSVKPDRGHYNEQFF. In DNA form, the CDR3 reads TGCAGCGTTAAGCCGGACAGGGGGCACTACAATGAGCAGTTCTTC.

This clone was seen only once. The chain couples TRBV29-1 to TRBJ2-2, with 9 bases fitting TRBD2. The CDR3 length is 14 residues. V gave up 7 bases and J gave up 7 bases; unmatched junction bases: 10. Germline values: CDR1 SQVTM, CDR2 ANQGSEA. The CDR3 reads CSATTSGRGGELFF. CDR3 nucleotides: TGCAGCGCCACGACTAGCGGTAGGGGCGGGGAGCTGTTTTTT.

This clone has only one observation. The rearrangement links TRBV11-2 to TRBJ1-1; D unclear. V was trimmed by 1 base and J by 6 bases, leaving 9 bases between them. Germline V gene lookup returns CDR1 SGHAT and CDR2 FQNNGV. The CDR3 extends over 13 amino acids. The CDR3 coding sequence is TGTGCCAGCAGCTTAGTTCCTGTCGCTGAAGCTTTCTTT. Translating it yields CASSLVPVAEAFF.

The gene calls are TRBV14 and TRBJ2-1; 13 positions agree with TRBD2. Germline assignment: CDR1 SGHDN and CDR2 FVKESK. This CDR3 spans 18 amino acids. The V gene end was trimmed by 3 bases and the J gene end by 0 bases; junction bases not matched to a gene: 5. The CDR3 here is CASSQGLAGPRSYNEQFF. CDR3 nucleotides: TGTGCCAGCAGCCAGGGACTAGCGGGGCCTCGCTCCTACAATGAGCAGTTCTTC.

This chain uses TRBV6-1 with TRBJ1-4, with D maybe TRBD1 (6 bases). Trimming removed 7 bases from V and 0 bases from J, with 12 bases in between. Per germline, CDR1 MNHNS and CDR2 SASEGT. The CDR3 sequence is 15 residues long. The DNA of the CDR3 is TGTGCCAGCATGCAGGGGCCCGCAACTAATGAAAAACTGTTTTTT. Protein: CASMQGPATNEKLFF.

This clone was counted between two and nine times. V usage is TRBV5-4 and J usage is TRBJ1-1; 8 bases map to TRBD1. The V gene's germline CDR1 is SGHNT and CDR2 YYREEE (reference sequence). The V segment lost 9 bases and the J segment 2 bases; nucleotides outside the gene matches: 9. The CDR3 loop spans 14 amino acids. The CDR3 DNA follows: TGTGCCATCCGCCAGGGGGCTGGAAACACTGAAGCTTTCTTT. It specifies CAIRQGAGNTEAFF.

The gene calls are TRBV5-4 and TRBJ2-7; 8 bases are a match to TRBD2. This CDR3 spans 16 amino acids. V lost 0 bases, J lost 0 bases, and 5 bases stayed unmatched. In germline, CDR1 is SGHNT, CDR2 YYREEE (reference sequence). CDR3 nucleotides: TGTGCCAGCAGCTTGGACGGCGGGGGGACCTCCTACGAGCAGTACTTC. Residues: CASSLDGGGTSYEQYF.

The chain joins TRBV9 to TRBJ2-7, with a possible D match to TRBD1 (6 bases). Trimming pared 0 bases from V and 3 bases from J, leaving 10 bases between. CDR3 length: 14 amino acids. Per germline, CDR1 SGDLS and CDR2 YYNGEE. The CDR3 region is CASSVEDSFYEQYF. The CDR3 region has the DNA TGTGCCAGCAGCGTAGAGGACAGCTTCTACGAGCAGTACTTC.